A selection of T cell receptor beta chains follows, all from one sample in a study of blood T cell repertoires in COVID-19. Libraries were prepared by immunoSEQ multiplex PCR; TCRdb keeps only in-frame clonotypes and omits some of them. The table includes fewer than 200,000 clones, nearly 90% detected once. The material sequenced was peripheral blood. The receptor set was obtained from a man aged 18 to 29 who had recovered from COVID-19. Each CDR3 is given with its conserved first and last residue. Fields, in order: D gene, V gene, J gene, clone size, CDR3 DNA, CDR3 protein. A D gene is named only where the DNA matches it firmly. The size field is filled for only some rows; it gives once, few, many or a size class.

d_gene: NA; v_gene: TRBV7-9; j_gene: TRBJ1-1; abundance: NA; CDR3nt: TGTGCCAGCACTGAACAGGAGAACACTGAAGCTTTCTTT; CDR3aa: CASTEQENTEAFF
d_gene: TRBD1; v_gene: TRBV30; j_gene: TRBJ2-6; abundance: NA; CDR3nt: TGTGCCTGGAGTGTACTTGACAGGGTGGGCCCCAATGGGGCCAACGTCCTGACTTTC; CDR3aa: CAWSVLDRVGPNGANVLTF
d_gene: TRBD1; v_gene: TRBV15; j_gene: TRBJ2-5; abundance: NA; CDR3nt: TGTGCCACCAGCAGTCGACAGGGCGTAAAAGAGACCCAGTACTTC; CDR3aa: CATSSRQGVKETQYF
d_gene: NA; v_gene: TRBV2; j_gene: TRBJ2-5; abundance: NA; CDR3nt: TGTGCCAGCAGTGAGTCGGGGGGCCGGGAGACCCAGTACTTC; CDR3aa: CASSESGGRETQYF
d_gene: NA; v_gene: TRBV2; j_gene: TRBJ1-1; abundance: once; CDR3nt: TGTGCCAGCACTTGGGGCAGCCCGAACACTGAAGCTTTCTTT; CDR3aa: CASTWGSPNTEAFF
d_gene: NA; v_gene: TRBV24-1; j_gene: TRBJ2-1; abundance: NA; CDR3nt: TGTGCCACCACCACCATGGACCGGGGAGTATGGATCAATGAGCAGTTCTTC; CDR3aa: CATTTMDRGVWINEQFF
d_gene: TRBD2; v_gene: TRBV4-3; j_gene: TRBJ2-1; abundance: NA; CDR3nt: TGCGCCAGCAGCCATGCCGGGACTAGCGGGAGACAGGAGCAGTTCTTC; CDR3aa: CASSHAGTSGRQEQFF
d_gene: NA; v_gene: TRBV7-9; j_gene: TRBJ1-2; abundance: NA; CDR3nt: TGTGCCAGCAGCTTAGGACTACCGGATGGCTACACCTTC; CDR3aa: CASSLGLPDGYTF
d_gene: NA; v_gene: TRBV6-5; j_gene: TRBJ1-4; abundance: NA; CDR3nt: TGTGCCAGTAAGGCGGTACAAGGCCCGAATGAAAAACTGTTTTTT; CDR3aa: CASKAVQGPNEKLFF
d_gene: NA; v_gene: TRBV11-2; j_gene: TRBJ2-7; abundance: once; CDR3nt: TGTGCCAGCAGCTTAGGGACAGACGGCTACGAGCAGTACTTC; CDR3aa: CASSLGTDGYEQYF
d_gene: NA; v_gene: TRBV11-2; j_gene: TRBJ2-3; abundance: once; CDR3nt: TGTGCCAGCAGCCCACCGGGGGACAGCACAGATACGCAGTATTTT; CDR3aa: CASSPPGDSTDTQYF
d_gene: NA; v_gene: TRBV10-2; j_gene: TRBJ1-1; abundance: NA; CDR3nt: TGCGCCAGTTCGGGGGTCAGGGCTGAAGCTTTCTTT; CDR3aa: CASSGVRAEAFF
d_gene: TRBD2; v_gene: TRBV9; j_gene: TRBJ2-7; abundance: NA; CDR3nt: TGTGCCTCCTCCCGGGGGGAGGAGATCGAGCAGTACTTC; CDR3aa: CASSRGEEIEQYF
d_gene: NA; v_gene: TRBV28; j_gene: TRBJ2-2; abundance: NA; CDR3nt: TGTGCCAGCAGCTCAGGGTTTTCGAACACCGGGGAGCTGTTTTTT; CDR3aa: CASSSGFSNTGELFF
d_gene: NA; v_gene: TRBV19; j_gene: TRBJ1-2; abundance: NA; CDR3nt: TGTGCCAGTAGCGCCCCGGAGGGCGGCTACACCTTC; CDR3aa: CASSAPEGGYTF
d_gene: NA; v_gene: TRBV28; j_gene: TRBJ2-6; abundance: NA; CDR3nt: TGTGCCAGCTCCCGGGGAAACTCTGGGGCCAACGTCCTGACTTTC; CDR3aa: CASSRGNSGANVLTF
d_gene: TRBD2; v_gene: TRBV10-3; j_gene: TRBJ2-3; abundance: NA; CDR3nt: TGTGCCACACAACTAGCGGGAGCAGATACGCAGTATTTT; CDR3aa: CATQLAGADTQYF
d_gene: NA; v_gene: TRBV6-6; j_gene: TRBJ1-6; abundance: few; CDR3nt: TGTGCCAGCAGTTCGGGGGATTCACCCCTCCACTTT; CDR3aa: CASSSGDSPLHF
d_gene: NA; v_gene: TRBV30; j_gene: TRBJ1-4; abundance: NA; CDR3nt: TGTGCCTGGTCCAAATTCCCAACTAATGAAAAACTGTTTTTT; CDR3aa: CAWSKFPTNEKLFF
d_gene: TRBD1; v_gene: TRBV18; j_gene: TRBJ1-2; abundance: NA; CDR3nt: TGTGCCAGCTCAATCGGGACAGGGGGCGATTATGGCTACACCTTC; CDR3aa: CASSIGTGGDYGYTF
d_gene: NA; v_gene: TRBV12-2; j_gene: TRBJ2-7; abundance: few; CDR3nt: TGTGCAAGTCGCCCCCCCCGGGGCGGGAGCCCCAGGGGATCCTACGAGCAGTACTTC; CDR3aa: CASRPPRGGSPRGSYEQYF
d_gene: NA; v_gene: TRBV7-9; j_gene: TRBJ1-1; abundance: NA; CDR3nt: TGTGCCAGCAGCTTAGGGCGGATGAACACTGAAGCTTTCTTT; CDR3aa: CASSLGRMNTEAFF
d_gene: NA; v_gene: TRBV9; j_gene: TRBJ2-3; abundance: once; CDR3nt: TGTGCCAGCAGCGTAGCGACCGCAGGGTGGGAATTTGCGGGACTGAGCACAGATACGCAGTATTTT; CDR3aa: CASSVATAGWEFAGLSTDTQYF
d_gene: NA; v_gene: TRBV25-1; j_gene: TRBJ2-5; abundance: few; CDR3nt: TGTGCCAGCAGTGGTCGGCGGGTTGGGGAGACCCAGTACTTC; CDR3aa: CASSGRRVGETQYF
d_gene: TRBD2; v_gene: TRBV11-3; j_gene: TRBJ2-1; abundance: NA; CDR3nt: TGTGCCAGCAGCCCGACTAGCGGGGGACTGGAGCAGTTCTTC; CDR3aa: CASSPTSGGLEQFF
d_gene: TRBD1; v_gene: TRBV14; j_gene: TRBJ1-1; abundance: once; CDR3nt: TGTGCCAGCAGCCGCTACCGGGACAGGAACACTGAAGCTTTCTTT; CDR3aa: CASSRYRDRNTEAFF
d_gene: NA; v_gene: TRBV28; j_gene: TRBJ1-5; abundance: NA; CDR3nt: TGTGCCAGCAGGAGGGAGGGGCTAGGCAATCAGCCCCAGCATTTT; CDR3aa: CASRREGLGNQPQHF
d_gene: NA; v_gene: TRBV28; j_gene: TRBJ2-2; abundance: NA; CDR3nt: TGTGCCAGCTGGCGGGACACCGGGGAGCTGTTTTTT; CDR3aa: CASWRDTGELFF
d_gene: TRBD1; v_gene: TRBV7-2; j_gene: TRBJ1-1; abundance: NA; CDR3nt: TGTGCCAGCAGCTTAACTTCGACAGGGGGCTGGACTGAAGCTTTCTTT; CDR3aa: CASSLTSTGGWTEAFF
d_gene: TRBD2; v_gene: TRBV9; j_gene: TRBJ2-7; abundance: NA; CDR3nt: TGTGCCAGCAGCGCGGGACTAGGGGACGAGCAGTACTTC; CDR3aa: CASSAGLGDEQYF
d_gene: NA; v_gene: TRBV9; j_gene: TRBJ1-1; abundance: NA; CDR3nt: TGTGCCAGCAGCCCCCTATCGAACACTGAAGCTTTCTTT; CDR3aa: CASSPLSNTEAFF
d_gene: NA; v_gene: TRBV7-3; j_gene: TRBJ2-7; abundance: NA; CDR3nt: TGTGCCAGCAGCCCAAGCGGGCCCTCCTACGAGCAGTACTTC; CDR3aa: CASSPSGPSYEQYF
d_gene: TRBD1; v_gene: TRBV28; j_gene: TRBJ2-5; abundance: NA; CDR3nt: TGTGCCAGCAGTTTACAAGGGACAGAAGAGACCCAGTACTTC; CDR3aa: CASSLQGTEETQYF
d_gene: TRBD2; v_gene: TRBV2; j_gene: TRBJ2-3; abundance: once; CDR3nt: TGTGCCAGCAGTGAGCTAGCGGGAGGAGGGATGGGGATGGGTACGCAGTATTTT; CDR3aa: CASSELAGGGMGMGTQYF
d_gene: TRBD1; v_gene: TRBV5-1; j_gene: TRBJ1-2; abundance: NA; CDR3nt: TGCGCCAGCAGCCAGACGACAGGGTCCATCCACTCTGGCTACACCTTC; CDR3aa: CASSQTTGSIHSGYTF
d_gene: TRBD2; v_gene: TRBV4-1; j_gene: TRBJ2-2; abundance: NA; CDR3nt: TGCGCCAGCAGCCCCGGACAGCCTAGCGGGAGAGCTCTTACCGGGGAGCTGTTTTTT; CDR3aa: CASSPGQPSGRALTGELFF
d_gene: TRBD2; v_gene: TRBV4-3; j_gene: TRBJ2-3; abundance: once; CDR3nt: TGCGCCAGCAGCCAAGTAGGGAAGGCGGGAGAGGTCCACCCAGATACGCAGTATTTT; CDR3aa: CASSQVGKAGEVHPDTQYF
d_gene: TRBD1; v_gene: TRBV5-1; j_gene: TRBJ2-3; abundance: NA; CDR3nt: TGCGCCAGCAGCATACAGGGGCCCACAGATACGCAGTATTTT; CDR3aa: CASSIQGPTDTQYF
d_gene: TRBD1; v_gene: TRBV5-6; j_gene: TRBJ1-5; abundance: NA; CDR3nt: TGTGCCAGCAGCCGTCGACAGGGGAACAATCAGCCCCAGCATTTT; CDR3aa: CASSRRQGNNQPQHF
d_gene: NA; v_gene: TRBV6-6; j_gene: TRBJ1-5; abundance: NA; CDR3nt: TGTGCCAGCAGTGTCGGAGACAATCAGCCCCAGCATTTT; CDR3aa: CASSVGDNQPQHF
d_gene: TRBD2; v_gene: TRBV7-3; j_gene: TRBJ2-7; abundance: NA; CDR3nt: TGTGCCAGCAGCTCCTCGCGGGGGTACGAGCAGTACTTC; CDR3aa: CASSSSRGYEQYF
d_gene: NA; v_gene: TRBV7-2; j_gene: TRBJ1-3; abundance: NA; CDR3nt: TGTGCCAGCAGCCAAGCCCCAGGGGACGGAAACACCATATATTTT; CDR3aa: CASSQAPGDGNTIYF
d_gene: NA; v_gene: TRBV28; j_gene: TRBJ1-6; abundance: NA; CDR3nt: TGTGCCAGCACCAATCAGGGTTCACCCCTCCACTTT; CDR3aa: CASTNQGSPLHF
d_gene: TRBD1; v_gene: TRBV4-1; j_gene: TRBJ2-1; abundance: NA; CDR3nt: TGCGCCAGCAGCACTGGTCAGGGGGTGTACTACAATGAGCAGTTCTTC; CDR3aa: CASSTGQGVYYNEQFF
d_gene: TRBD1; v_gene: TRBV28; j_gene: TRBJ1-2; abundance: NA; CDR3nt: TGTGCCAGCAGTATTTCTCGGGACAGGGGCCGAGATGGCTACACCTTC; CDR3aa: CASSISRDRGRDGYTF
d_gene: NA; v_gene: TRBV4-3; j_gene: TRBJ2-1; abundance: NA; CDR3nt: TGCGCCAGCAGCCAATATTGGGGACTGGGGAATGAGCAGTTCTTC; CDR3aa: CASSQYWGLGNEQFF
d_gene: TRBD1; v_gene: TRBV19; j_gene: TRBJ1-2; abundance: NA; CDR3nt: TGTGCCACCGAAGGCCCGTACAGGGGCGGAGGCTACACCTTC; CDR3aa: CATEGPYRGGGYTF
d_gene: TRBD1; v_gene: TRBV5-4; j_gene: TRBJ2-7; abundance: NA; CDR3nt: TGTGCCAGCAGTCGGGACAGGAGCTCCTACGAGCAGTACTTC; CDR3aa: CASSRDRSSYEQYF
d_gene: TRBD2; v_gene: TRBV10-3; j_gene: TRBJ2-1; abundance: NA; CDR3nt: TGTGCCATCAGTGAAACAGCGGGAGGTAGCAATGAGCAGTTCTTC; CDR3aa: CAISETAGGSNEQFF
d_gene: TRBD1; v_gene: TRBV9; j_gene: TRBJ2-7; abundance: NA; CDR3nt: TGTGCCAGCAGCTCGCAGACAGGGACGGCCGAGCAGTACTTC; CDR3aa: CASSSQTGTAEQYF
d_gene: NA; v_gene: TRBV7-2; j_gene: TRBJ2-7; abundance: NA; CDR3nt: TGTGCCAGCAGCTTCGGGACTGCAGGTTACGAGCAGTACTTC; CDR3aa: CASSFGTAGYEQYF
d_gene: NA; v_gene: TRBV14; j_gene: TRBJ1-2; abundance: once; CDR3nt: TGTGCCAGCAGCCAAGACAGGATCTATGGCTACACCTTC; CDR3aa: CASSQDRIYGYTF
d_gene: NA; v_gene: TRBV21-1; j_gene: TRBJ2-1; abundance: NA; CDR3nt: TGTGCCAGCAGCCCGTTCATGGAGGATGGGACAGGGGGCAAGGATGAGCAGTTCTTC; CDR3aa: CASSPFMEDGTGGKDEQFF
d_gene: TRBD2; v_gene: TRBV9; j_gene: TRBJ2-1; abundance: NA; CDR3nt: TGTGCCAGCAGTCGTAGCGGGAGTTCCTACAATGAGCAGTTCTTC; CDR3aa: CASSRSGSSYNEQFF
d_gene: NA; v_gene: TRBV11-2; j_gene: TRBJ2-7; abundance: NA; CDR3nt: TGTGCCAGCAGCTTGATAGGGGTGACCTACGAGCAGTACTTC; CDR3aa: CASSLIGVTYEQYF